Presented here are 8 T cell receptor beta chains from one specimen sequenced in a study of T-cell reconstitution after alpha-beta-depleted transplantation in children. Using unique molecular identifiers, the investigators prepared the TCRbeta library. TCRdb called the PCR reads again in MiXCR, with one record for every CDR3 protein. There are nearly 550,000 distinct CDR3 sequences in the sample; around 17% occur only once, and 3% to 3.5% lies in the top ten. The sequencing here drew on PBMCs from the stem cell graft donor, taken from the stem cell graft. The source of these receptors is a human donor who donated a stem cell graft to a child with acute lymphoblastic leukemia.

This clonotype was seen only a few times. The chain joins TRBV11-2 to TRBJ2-5; perhaps D is TRBD1 or TRBD2 (6 bases each). V lost 8 bases and J 2 bases, leaving 30 bases between the germline ends. Germline-derived CDR1 and CDR2 are SGHAT and FQNNGV. The CDR3 runs to 19 residues. The CDR3 reads CASPGEVGRKIVPQETQYF. The DNA of the CDR3 is TGTGCCAGCCCAGGGGAGGTGGGGAGAAAAATTGTTCCGCAAGAGACCCAGTACTTC. The whole variable domain, filled in from reference TRBV11-2 and TRBJ2-5, reads EAGVAQSPRYKIIEKRQSVAFWCNPISGHATLYWYQQILGQGPKLLIQFQNNGVVDDSQLPKDRFSAERLKGVDSTLKIQPAKLEDSAVYLCASPGEVGRKIVPQETQYFGPGTRLLVL.

This clonotype was picked up a small number of times. V and J are TRBV5-1 and TRBJ1-1; TRBD1 matches 9 bases. The CDR3 has 15 amino acids. Germline V gene lookup returns CDR1 SGHRS and CDR2 YFSETQ. Trimming took 2 bases from V and 1 from J; bases not matched to a gene: 3. The CDR3 nucleotides are TGCGCCAGCAGCTTATGGGGACAGGGGAACACTGAAGCTTTCTTT. It specifies CASSLWGQGNTEAFF.

The table lists this clonotype with a few counts. This chain links TRBV24-1 with TRBJ2-1; either TRBD1 or TRBD2 may fit D (5 bases each). This CDR3 contains 14 residues. CDR1 is KGHDR, CDR2 SFDVKD, per germline. Trimming shortened V by 1 base and J by 5 bases, and 8 bases separated the two germline ends. The CDR3 DNA reads TGTGCCACCAGTGATTTAACGGGGCACAATGAGCAGTTCTTC. This translates into CATSDLTGHNEQFF.

This clonotype was detected many times. The chain links TRBV10-2 to TRBJ2-5; D not certain. Germline assignment: CDR1 WSHSY and CDR2 SAAADI. The CDR3 runs 18 residues. Trimming shortened V by 0 bases and J by 2 bases, and 19 bases separated the two germline ends. CDR3 sequence reads: CASSESKLTLPRQETQYF. For the CDR3, the DNA is TGCGCCAGCAGTGAGTCGAAGTTGACCCTACCGAGGCAAGAGACCCAGTACTTC.

CDR3: CASRPGTGSLTAQYF. CDR3 bases: TGTGCCAGCAGGCCCGGGACAGGATCCCTAACGGCGCAGTATTTT. The chain couples TRBV12-3 or TRBV12-4 to TRBJ2-3; the match to TRBD1 covers 8 bases. This CDR3 spans 15 amino acids. V shed 6 bases, J shed 10 bases, and the junction held 15 bases outside the gene matches.

This clonotype occurred a few times. V usage is TRBV9 and J usage is TRBJ2-2; 7 nucleotides align to TRBD1. V shed 1 base and J 8 bases; nucleotides not matched to a gene: 8. Per germline, CDR1 SGDLS and CDR2 YYNGEE. CDR3 size: 15 residues. Written as DNA, the CDR3 is TGTGCCAGCAGCGTATCTGGACAGGACTGGGGGGAGCTGTTTTTT. Translation: CASSVSGQDWGELFF.

V and J are TRBV12-3 or TRBV12-4 and TRBJ2-3, with D perhaps TRBD2 (6 bases). This CDR3 contains 14 residues. V lost 8 bases to trimming and J lost 4 bases, with 16 bases between them. CDR3 residues: CASGGGGKADTQYF. The DNA for the CDR3 is TGTGCCAGCGGTGGTGGCGGGAAGGCAGATACGCAGTATTTT.

This clonotype came up a few times. The rearrangement links TRBV19 to TRBJ2-7; 13 nucleotides align to TRBD2. CDR3 length: 18 amino acids. Germline assignment: CDR1 LNHDA and CDR2 SQIVND (reference sequence). V gave up 3 bases and J gave up 2 bases; unmatched junction bases: 10. The CDR3 loop is CASSIPSGLAGPAYEQYF. In DNA, the CDR3 is TGTGCCAGTAGTATCCCGTCGGGACTAGCGGGACCGGCCTACGAGCAGTACTTC.